This T cell receptor beta chain comes out of a study of Ad26.COV2.S vaccination and SARS-CoV-2 variants. Study-wide background: In the COV1001 trial, the donor was in the Ad26.COV2.S arm. Study-wide results and caveats: Placebo recipients and vaccine recipients were similar in non-spike TCR breadth. Quantification of TCR breadth and depth may have yielded underestimates of total T cell responses.

As regards this clone: Its antigen is not identified.

This table comes from immunoSEQ multiplex PCR, and its TCRdb copy is limited to in-frame clones, with some not included. The table includes roughly 680,000 clones, roughly 90% detected once. The treatment denotes: around 19 received Ad26.COV2.S at low or high dose, single or two shots; several received placebo; per-sample allocation not given. Material that was analyzed had been drawn on day 63 after the first vaccine or placebo injection. The CDR3 sequence is 14 residues long. CDR1 is SGHRS and CDR2 is YFSETQ in the germline V gene. J gave up 3 bases and V 1 base, and 4 bases lay outside the gene matches.

This material consisted of peripheral blood, taken in a trial of Ad26.COV2.S vaccine versus placebo. The chain combines TRBV5-1 with TRBJ2-7; 7 nucleotides match TRBD1. This clonotype originated in a person aged 18 to 59 who received the Ad26.COV2.S COVID-19 vaccine or a placebo. CDR3 nucleotide sequence: TGCGCCAGCAGCTTGTCAGGGGGTTACTACGAGCAGTACTTC. Translation gives CASSLSGGYYEQYF. The whole variable domain, remainder taken from reference TRBV5-1 and TRBJ2-7, is KAGVTQTPRYLIKTRGQQVTLSCSPISGHRSVSWYQQTPGQGLQFLFEYFSETQRNKGNFPGRFSGRQFSNSRSEMNVSTLELGDSALYLCASSLSGGYYEQYFGPGTRLTVT.